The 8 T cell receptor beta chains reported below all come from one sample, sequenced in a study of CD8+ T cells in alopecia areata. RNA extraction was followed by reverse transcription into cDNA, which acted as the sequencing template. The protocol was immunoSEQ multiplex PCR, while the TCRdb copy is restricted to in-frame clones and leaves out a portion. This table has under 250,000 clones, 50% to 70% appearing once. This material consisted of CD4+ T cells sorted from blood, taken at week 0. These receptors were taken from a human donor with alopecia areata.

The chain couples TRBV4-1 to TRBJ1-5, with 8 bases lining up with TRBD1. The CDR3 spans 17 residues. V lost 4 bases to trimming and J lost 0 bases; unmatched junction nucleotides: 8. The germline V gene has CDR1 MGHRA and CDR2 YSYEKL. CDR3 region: CASSPTWDRYSNQPQHF. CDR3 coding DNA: TGCGCCAGCAGCCCCACATGGGACAGGTATAGCAATCAGCCCCAGCATTTT.

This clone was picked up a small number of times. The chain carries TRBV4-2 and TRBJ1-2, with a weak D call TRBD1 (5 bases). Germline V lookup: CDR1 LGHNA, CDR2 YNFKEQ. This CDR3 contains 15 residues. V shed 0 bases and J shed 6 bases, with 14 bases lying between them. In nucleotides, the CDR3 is TGTGCCAGCAGCCAAGATCCAGGGAATAAGGATGGCTACACCTTC. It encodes CASSQDPGNKDGYTF.

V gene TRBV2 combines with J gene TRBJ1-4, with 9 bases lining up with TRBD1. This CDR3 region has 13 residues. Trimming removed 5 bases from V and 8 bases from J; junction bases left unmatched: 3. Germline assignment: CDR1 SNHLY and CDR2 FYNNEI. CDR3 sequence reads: CASSPGTGEKLFF. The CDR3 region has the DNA TGTGCCAGCAGTCCCGGGACAGGGGAAAAACTGTTTTTT.

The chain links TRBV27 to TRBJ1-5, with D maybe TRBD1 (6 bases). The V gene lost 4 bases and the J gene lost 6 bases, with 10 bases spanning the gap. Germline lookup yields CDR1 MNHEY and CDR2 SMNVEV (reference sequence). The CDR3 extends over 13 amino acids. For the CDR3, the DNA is TGTGCCAGCAGTTACAGGGCAGCTCAGCCCCAGCATTTT. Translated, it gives CASSYRAAQPQHF.

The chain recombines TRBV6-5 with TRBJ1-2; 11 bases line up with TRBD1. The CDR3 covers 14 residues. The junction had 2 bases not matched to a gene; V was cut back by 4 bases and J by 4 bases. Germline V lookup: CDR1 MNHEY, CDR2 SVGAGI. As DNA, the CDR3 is TGTGCCAGCAGTTTCGGACAGGGGGCCTATGGCTACACCTTC. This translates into CASSFGQGAYGYTF.

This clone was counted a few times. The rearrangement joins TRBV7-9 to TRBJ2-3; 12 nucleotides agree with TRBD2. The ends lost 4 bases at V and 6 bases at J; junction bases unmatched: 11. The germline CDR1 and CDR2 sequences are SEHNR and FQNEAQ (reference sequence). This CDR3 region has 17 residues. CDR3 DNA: TGTGCCAGCAGCTCCGCTAGCGGGAGGGCCAGGATGGATACGCAGTATTTT. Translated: CASSSASGRARMDTQYF.

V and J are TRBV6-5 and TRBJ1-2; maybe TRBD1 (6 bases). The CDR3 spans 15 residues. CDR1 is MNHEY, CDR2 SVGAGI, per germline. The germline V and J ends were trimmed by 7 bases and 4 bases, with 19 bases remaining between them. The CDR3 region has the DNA TGTGCCAGCATCGTAATAACCAGGGGAGTCTATGGCTACACCTTC. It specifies CASIVITRGVYGYTF.

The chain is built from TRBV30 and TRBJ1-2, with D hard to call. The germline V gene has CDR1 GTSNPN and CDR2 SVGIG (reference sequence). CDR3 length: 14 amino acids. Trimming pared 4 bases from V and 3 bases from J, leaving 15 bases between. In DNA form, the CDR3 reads TGTGCCTGGATCAAAACCGACCCATACTATGGCTACACCTTC. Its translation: CAWIKTDPYYGYTF.